This note documents a single T cell receptor beta chain sequence. Its antigen is not identified. The data are from a study of cytomegalovirus exposure and HLA in healthy donors. The donors, nominally healthy at sampling, likely had unrecorded immune exposures. The study's findings and limits: For TCR beta chains, V- and J-gene trimming was later linked to a missense DCLRE1C variant. Other equally common chains were less clonally expanded than HLA-associated TCR beta chains, a later analysis showed. The study reported that TCR beta sequences accurately predicted HLA-A and HLA-B alleles in most subjects.

Between the trimmed V and J ends, which lost 0 bases and 2 bases, there was a span of 8 bases. The CDR3 has 14 residues. Germline V gene lookup returns CDR1 MNHEY and CDR2 SMNVEV (reference sequence). PCR employed 60 Vbeta and 13 Jbeta primers. Clones were sequenced by immunoSEQ multiplex PCR, and TCRdb holds only the in-frame ones, with some missing. The table records around 190,000 clones, 75% to 85% of them present only once. Material for sequencing was PBMCs. The TCR was taken from a woman aged 50 to 65 in good health and CMV-seronegative. V and J are TRBV27 and TRBJ2-7; possible D gene TRBD1, 6 bases. DNA of the CDR3: TGTGCCAGCAGTTTATCGGGACAAACCTACGAGCAGTACTTC. Encoded protein: CASSLSGQTYEQYF.